The rows below give T cell receptor beta chains drawn from one sample of a study of T-cell reconstitution after alpha-beta-depleted transplantation in children. TCRdb re-analysed the PCR reads in MiXCR, keeping a single row per CDR3 protein. Of roughly 220,000 distinct CDR3 sequences listed, more than 10% are singletons. This specimen consisted of PBMCs from the stem cell graft donor, obtained from the stem cell graft. The receptors were gathered from a human donor who donated a stem cell graft to a child with acute lymphoblastic leukemia. The CDR3 runs from the conserved cysteine through the conserved F or W. A D gene is named only where the DNA matches it firmly. Size tells how often a clone was seen (once, few, many) or the class of an expanded clone, and some rows leave it out.

>-|TRBV20-1|TRBJ1-5|many
CSAIKPGAGGPQDQPQHF
TGCAGTGCTATAAAACCAGGGGCGGGGGGGCCCCAAGATCAGCCCCAGCATTTT
>-|TRBV28|TRBJ1-6|many
CASTRRTSGNSPLHF
TGTGCCAGCACCCGACGGACCTCTGGTAATTCACCCCTCCACTTT
>-|TRBV10-3|TRBJ2-7|many
CAISVRFEQYF
TGTGCCATCAGTGTGAGGTTCGAGCAGTACTTC
>TRBD1|TRBV28|TRBJ2-7|many
CASPGQGPDEQYF
TGTGCCAGCCCTGGACAGGGGCCCGACGAGCAGTACTTC
>-|TRBV5-5|TRBJ2-2|-
CASSFGLWSGELFF
TGTGCCAGCAGCTTTGGGCTGTGGTCCGGGGAGCTGTTTTTT
>-|TRBV5-1|TRBJ1-6|-
CASSLEGADFNSPLHF
TGCGCCAGCAGCTTGGAAGGGGCTGACTTTAATTCACCCCTCCACTTT
>-|TRBV28|TRBJ2-4|-
CASSTNRDQYF
TGTGCCAGCAGTACCAACAGGGATCAGTACTTC
>-|TRBV20-1|TRBJ1-4|many
CSADGTRATNEKLFF
TGCAGTGCAGATGGGACACGTGCAACTAATGAAAAACTGTTTTTT
>-|TRBV29-1|TRBJ1-1|few
CSVGGGAPNTEAFF
TGCAGCGTTGGGGGGGGGGCCCCGAACACTGAAGCTTTCTTT
>-|TRBV12-3/TRBV12-4|TRBJ2-3|many
CASSSPDSTDTQYF
TGTGCCAGCAGTTCCCCAGATAGCACAGATACGCAGTATTTT
>-|TRBV10-2|TRBJ1-4|many
CASSRSRARTDSYNEKLFF
TGCGCCAGCAGTCGGTCACGAGCGAGGACCGACTCTTATAATGAAAAACTGTTTTTT
>-|TRBV28|TRBJ2-4|many
CATTFPGTDIQYF
TGTGCCACTACTTTCCCAGGAACAGACATTCAGTACTTC